This is a list of T cell receptor beta chains from one sample in a study of blood T cell repertoires in COVID-19. This table comes from immunoSEQ multiplex PCR, and its TCRdb copy is limited to in-frame clones, with some not included. The table has about 87,000 clones, over 75% seen once. Sequencing was done on a sample of peripheral blood. The receptors stem from a woman of 80 years or more with active or convalescent COVID-19. Both conserved end residues are part of each CDR3. The order of the fields is CDR3 DNA, CDR3 protein, D gene, clone size, V gene, J gene. The D gene is left open where the match is weak. Clone size is shown for a subset of rows, as once, few, many or a class of expanded clone.

DNA: TGTGCCAGCAGTGAAGCCGTAACCGGGGGAGAGACCCAGTACTTC
CDR3: CASSEAVTGGETQYF
D: .
size: .
V: TRBV6-1
J: TRBJ2-5

DNA: TGTGCCAGTAGTATTTACAGGAGCCCCGGCTCCAATCAGCCCCAGCATTTT
CDR3: CASSIYRSPGSNQPQHF
D: .
size: .
V: TRBV19
J: TRBJ1-5

DNA: TGTGCCAGCAGCTTAGGGCCAGGGCCCGGGGCCAACGTCCTGACTTTC
CDR3: CASSLGPGPGANVLTF
D: .
size: .
V: TRBV7-2
J: TRBJ2-6

DNA: TGTGCCAGCAAGGGCGGGGGGCAAGGGGCCCACGAGCAGTACTTC
CDR3: CASKGGGQGAHEQYF
D: TRBD2
size: .
V: TRBV10-3
J: TRBJ2-7

DNA: TGCGCCAGCAGATCCGGGTCTTACTCTGGGGCCAACGTCCTGACTTTC
CDR3: CASRSGSYSGANVLTF
D: .
size: .
V: TRBV5-1
J: TRBJ2-6

DNA: TGTGCCAGCAGCTTAGGTAGCGGGGCTGAAGGGACCCAGTACTTC
CDR3: CASSLGSGAEGTQYF
D: TRBD2
size: .
V: TRBV5-4
J: TRBJ2-5

DNA: TGCAGTGCTCAGAACACCGGGGAGCTGTTTTTT
CDR3: CSAQNTGELFF
D: .
size: .
V: TRBV20-1
J: TRBJ2-2

DNA: TGTGCCAGCAGACAGCGGGGGGGCACAGATACGCAGTATTTT
CDR3: CASRQRGGTDTQYF
D: TRBD2
size: .
V: TRBV27
J: TRBJ2-3

DNA: TGTGCCAGCGAGGGACAGGGAGATTCACCCCTCCACTTT
CDR3: CASEGQGDSPLHF
D: TRBD1
size: .
V: TRBV7-2
J: TRBJ1-6

DNA: TGCGCCAGCAGCCAAGTACCCTCGAGCACTGAAGCTTTCTTT
CDR3: CASSQVPSSTEAFF
D: .
size: .
V: TRBV4-3
J: TRBJ1-1

DNA: TGTGCCAGCCGGGAGTACTCAGGGTTGGATGAGCAGTTCTTC
CDR3: CASREYSGLDEQFF
D: .
size: .
V: TRBV19
J: TRBJ2-1

DNA: TGTGCCATCAGTGATCCCGGACTAGCGGGCCAGGGGGATACGCAGTATTTT
CDR3: CAISDPGLAGQGDTQYF
D: TRBD2
size: once
V: TRBV10-3
J: TRBJ2-3

DNA: TGCGCCAGCAGCTTGGCCCCACTCGACACCGGGGAGCTGTTTTTT
CDR3: CASSLAPLDTGELFF
D: .
size: .
V: TRBV5-1
J: TRBJ2-2

DNA: TGCGCCAGCAGCCCTCAGATCAGGGGAAACTACGAGCAGTACTTC
CDR3: CASSPQIRGNYEQYF
D: .
size: once
V: TRBV5-1
J: TRBJ2-7

DNA: TGTGCCAGTAGTATAGCGGGAGCGACCTACGAGCAGTACTTC
CDR3: CASSIAGATYEQYF
D: .
size: .
V: TRBV19
J: TRBJ2-7

DNA: TGTGCCAGCAGCCCCCGAGCAGGGATCTTGAATGAGCAGTTCTTC
CDR3: CASSPRAGILNEQFF
D: .
size: few
V: TRBV7-9
J: TRBJ2-1

DNA: TGCGCCAGCAGTGAGTCTGCCCCGACAATCACTGAAGCTTTCTTT
CDR3: CASSESAPTITEAFF
D: .
size: .
V: TRBV10-1
J: TRBJ1-1

DNA: TGTGCCAGCCATCCGGGACTAGCAGGAGGTGAGCAGTTCTTC
CDR3: CASHPGLAGGEQFF
D: TRBD2
size: .
V: TRBV7-2
J: TRBJ2-1

DNA: TGTGCCAGCAGCTGGCAGGGCTACGAGCAGTACTTC
CDR3: CASSWQGYEQYF
D: .
size: .
V: TRBV7-6
J: TRBJ2-7

DNA: TGTGCCAGCAGCCCTTCCGGACAGGGGAATGAGCAGTTCTTC
CDR3: CASSPSGQGNEQFF
D: TRBD1
size: .
V: TRBV9
J: TRBJ2-1